This TCR beta chain came from a study of CD8 T cells in ankylosing spondylitis. Study-wide results and caveats: The authors reported significant enrichment of disease-linked clones in matched ankylosing spondylitis synovial fluid. Blood from ankylosing spondylitis patients appeared to carry a characteristic roughly eight-variant TCR beta motif. Reactive arthritis synovial fluid and blood previously showed some of these motif variants. Disease-linked clones proved CD8+ and comparatively uncommon in peripheral blood.

On this clonotype: Its target is not known. The junction differs from germline at one of its ends, possibly a read error.

It was by quantitative 5'-RACE with molecular barcodes that TCR beta libraries were made. One entry per CDR3 protein, called by TCRdb with MiXCR from the 5' RACE reads. Of some 840,000 distinct CDR3 sequences in the sample, about 12% were seen once. The sample consisted of blood, either unsorted or a sorted T cell fraction (not recorded which). This TCR derives from a male donor with ankylosing spondylitis.

Here the CDR3 DNA reads TGCAGCGCTCGGGGGCCCGTTAACACTGAACCTTTCTTT. It codes for CSARGPVNTEPFF. The chain couples TRBV29-1 to TRBJ1-1; a possible D gene is TRBD1 (6 bases). The CDR3 sequence is 13 residues long. Germline CDR1 is SQVTM and CDR2 is ANQGSEA.